Listed here are 12 T cell receptor beta chains from one sample, sequenced in a study of blood T cell repertoires in COVID-19. Sequencing was performed with immunoSEQ multiplex PCR; in TCRdb, only in-frame clones are kept and a portion is missing. The repertoire includes 180,000 or so clones, approximately 83% of them detected once, and less than 9.5% sits in the top ten. The sequenced material came from PBMCs or T cells enriched from blood (not recorded which). These TCRs come from a man aged 35-49 years who had recovered from COVID-19.

The V call is TRBV6-5, the J call TRBJ2-1; 7 bases match TRBD1. There are 16 residues in the CDR3. Germline trimming cut 2 bases from V and 6 bases from J; bases unmatched to any gene: 10. CDR1 and CDR2 from the germline V gene are MNHEY and SVGAGI. DNA for the CDR3: TGTGCCAGCAGTTACCTCCGGGACAGACTACTCAATGAGCAGTTCTTC. Its protein product is CASSYLRDRLLNEQFF.

The chain couples TRBV2 to TRBJ2-3, with 13 bases identical to TRBD2. CDR3 size: 16 residues. Germline V CDR1 and CDR2: SNHLY, FYNNEI. The ends lost 5 bases at V and 5 bases at J; junction bases unmatched: 7. CDR3 region: CASSLLAGGSRDTQYF. The CDR3 coding sequence is TGTGCCAGCAGTTTACTAGCGGGGGGGAGTAGAGATACGCAGTATTTT.

This chain uses TRBV6-6 with TRBJ1-5, with 7 bases lining up with TRBD1. The germline V gene has CDR1 MNHNY and CDR2 SVGAGI (reference sequence). V gave up 5 bases and J gave up 1 base; unmatched junction bases: 11. The CDR3 loop spans 17 amino acids. The CDR3 nucleotides read TGTGCCAGCAGTCCGAAGGGGGCCGTAATAAGCAATCAGCCCCAGCATTTT. This encodes CASSPKGAVISNQPQHF.

This chain uses TRBV15 with TRBJ2-3, with TRBD2 matching over 7 bases. The J segment lost 6 bases and the V segment lost 0 bases, leaving 12 bases of the junction unmatched. Germline V lookup: CDR1 LNHNV, CDR2 YYDKDF (reference sequence). CDR3 length: 17 residues. Here the CDR3 reads CATSRDIGLAALDTQYF. The CDR3 nucleotides read TGTGCCACCAGCAGAGATATAGGGCTAGCGGCTCTTGATACGCAGTATTTT.

The chain couples TRBV6-1 to TRBJ2-1, with TRBD2 matching over 11 bases. Germline lookup yields CDR1 MNHNS and CDR2 SASEGT. There are 19 residues in the CDR3. The V gene end was trimmed by 2 bases and the J gene end by 4 bases; junction bases not matched to a gene: 13. The CDR3 region is CASSEFLAGGKVRYNEQFF. The CDR3 DNA reads as TGTGCCAGCAGTGAATTCCTAGCGGGGGGTAAAGTTAGATACAATGAGCAGTTCTTC.

This CDR3 is CASSLSGGYMIYSNQPQHF. In nucleotides, the CDR3 is TGTGCCAGCAGTTTATCAGGGGGCTATATGATCTATAGCAATCAGCCCCAGCATTTT. V and J are TRBV27 and TRBJ1-5; 7 positions match TRBD1. This CDR3 contains 19 residues. Germline CDR1 is MNHEY and CDR2 is SMNVEV (reference sequence). The ends lost 0 bases at V and 0 bases at J; junction bases unmatched: 11.

The CDR3 protein is CASSPDTTRIGNTIYF. The CDR3 region has the DNA TGTGCCAGCAGCCCGGACACGACCAGAATTGGAAACACCATATATTTT. The chain employs TRBV5-4 and TRBJ1-3; tentatively, D is TRBD1 (5 bases). The CDR3 loop spans 16 amino acids. Germline V CDR1 and CDR2: SGHNT, YYREEE (reference sequence). V shed 4 bases and J shed 3 bases, with 17 bases lying between them. The full variable domain, in which reference TRBV5-4 and TRBJ1-3 provide the parts outside the CDR3, is ETGVTQSPTHLIKTRGQQVTLRCSSQSGHNTVSWYQQALGQGPQFIFQYYREEENGRGNFPPRFSGLQFPNYSSELNVNALELDDSALYLCASSPDTTRIGNTIYFGEGSWLTVV.

The chain has TRBV6-5 and TRBJ1-2, with TRBD1 identical over 11 bases. This CDR3 comprises 16 residues. CDR1 is MNHEY, CDR2 SVGAGI, per germline. The J segment lost 7 bases and the V segment lost 0 bases, leaving 7 bases of the junction unmatched. The CDR3 DNA reads as TGTGCCAGCAGTTACTCCGGGACAGGGGGTGTGGGTGGCTACACCTTC. Translating it yields CASSYSGTGGVGGYTF.

The chain links TRBV5-1 to TRBJ1-2; no definite D call. V was shortened by 4 bases and J by 0 bases, with 10 bases between the two germline ends. CDR1 and CDR2 from the germline V gene are SGHRS and YFSETQ. This CDR3 has 14 residues. The CDR3 DNA follows: TGCGCCAGCAGCCTGGACCCTACTAACTATGGCTACACCTTC. Translated: CASSLDPTNYGYTF.

The chain uses TRBV5-4 and TRBJ1-1; 8 nucleotides agree with TRBD1. The germline V gene has CDR1 SGHNT and CDR2 YYREEE (reference sequence). V was pared by 7 bases and J by 3 bases, with 5 bases of the junction left unmatched. CDR3 length: 13 amino acids. Written as DNA, the CDR3 is TGTGCCAGCCTCACGACAGGGGACACTGAAGCTTTCTTT. This encodes CASLTTGDTEAFF.

This clone has only one observation. CDR3 in DNA: TGTGCCAGCAGTTACGGGACAGGGGCGACGAACACTGAAGCTTTCTTT. This sequence encodes CASSYGTGATNTEAFF. The V gene is TRBV6-5, the J gene TRBJ1-1; 10 positions agree with TRBD1. Germline lookup yields CDR1 MNHEY and CDR2 SVGAGI. CDR3 length equals 16 residues. Losses at the gene ends were 2 bases for V and 1 base for J; bases not matched to a gene: 4.

This clone came up once. This chain uses TRBV5-8 with TRBJ2-3; a possible D gene is TRBD1 (5 bases). Germline CDR1 and CDR2: SGHTS and YDEGEE. With 0 bases removed from V and 2 bases from J, the gap between germline ends came to 10 bases. CDR3 length: 15 residues. The CDR3 region is CASSLGRAHTDTQYF. Here the CDR3 DNA reads TGTGCCAGCAGCTTGGGCAGGGCTCACACAGATACGCAGTATTTT.